The clone carrying this T cell receptor beta chain was seen once. Cohort allocation depended upon clinical history that participants reported. Cohort 3 donors counted as recovered after two negative PCRs, clearance, or resolved symptoms. The sample is drawn from a study of blood T cell repertoires in COVID-19. The overall study: The analysed material was cDNA or gDNA that came from T cells, B-cell-depleted T cells, or PBMCs.

Methods used by the authors: Cell counts per sample came from amplifying reference gene primers. TCRdb's copy holds only in-frame clones and misses some; the assay was immunoSEQ multiplex PCR. D and trimming were read from the DNA, whereas the V and J calls and clone size are those reported in that table. The sample shows 250,000 to 350,000 clones, around 90% of them seen only once. The sequenced sample consisted of PBMCs or T cells enriched from blood (not recorded which). The sequence came from a woman aged 18-30 years who had recovered from COVID-19.

The CDR3 protein is CASSLIRRVADTQYF. CDR3 sequence (DNA): TGTGCCAGCAGTTTAATTAGGAGGGTGGCAGATACGCAGTATTTT. J is TRBJ2-3 and V is TRBV28; tentative D call: TRBD2 (6 bases). From germline, CDR1 is MDHEN and CDR2 SYDVKM. The CDR3 has 15 residues. The V and J ends lost 2 bases and 4 bases respectively, with 13 bases between them.